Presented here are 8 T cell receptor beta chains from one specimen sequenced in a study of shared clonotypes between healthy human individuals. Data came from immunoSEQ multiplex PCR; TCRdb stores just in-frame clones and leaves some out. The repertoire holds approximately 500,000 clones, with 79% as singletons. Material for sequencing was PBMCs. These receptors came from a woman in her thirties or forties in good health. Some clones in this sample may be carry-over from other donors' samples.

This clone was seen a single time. In nucleotides, the CDR3 is TGTGCCAGCAGCTCCCTAGCGGGAGGGCGTGGCGAGCAGTACTTC. This translates into CASSSLAGGRGEQYF. V usage is TRBV7-2 and J usage is TRBJ2-7, with 12 bases lining up with TRBD2. From germline, CDR1 is SGHTA and CDR2 FQGNSA. The V gene end was trimmed by 4 bases and the J gene end by 6 bases; junction bases not matched to a gene: 7. The CDR3 is 15 amino acids.

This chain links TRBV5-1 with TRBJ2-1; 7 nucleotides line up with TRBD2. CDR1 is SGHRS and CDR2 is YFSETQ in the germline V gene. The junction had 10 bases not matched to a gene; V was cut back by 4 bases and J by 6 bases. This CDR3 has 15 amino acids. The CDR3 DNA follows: TGCGCCAGCAGCCTGTTCGCGGGAGAAAGCAATGAGCAGTTCTTC. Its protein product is CASSLFAGESNEQFF.

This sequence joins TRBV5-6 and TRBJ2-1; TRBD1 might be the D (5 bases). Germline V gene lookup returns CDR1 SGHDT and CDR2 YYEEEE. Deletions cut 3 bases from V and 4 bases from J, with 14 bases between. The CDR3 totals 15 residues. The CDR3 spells CASSSRQHRYNEQFF. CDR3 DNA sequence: TGTGCCAGCAGCTCTCGACAGCACCGTTACAATGAGCAGTTCTTC.

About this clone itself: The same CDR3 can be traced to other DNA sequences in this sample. The CDR3 nucleotides read TGTGCCAGCAGATCGACTAGTGGGGCATCCTACGAGCAGTACTTC. Protein sequence: CASRSTSGASYEQYF. V is TRBV6-5 and J is TRBJ2-7; TRBD2 is a possible D gene (6 bases). V lost 6 bases to trimming and J lost 1 base, with 16 bases between them. There are 15 residues in the CDR3. CDR1 MNHEY and CDR2 SVGAGI come from the germline V gene.

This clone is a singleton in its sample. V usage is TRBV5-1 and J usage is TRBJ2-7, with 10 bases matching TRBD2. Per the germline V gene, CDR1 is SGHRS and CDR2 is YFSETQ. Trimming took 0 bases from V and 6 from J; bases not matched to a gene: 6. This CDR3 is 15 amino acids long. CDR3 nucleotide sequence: TGCGCCAGCAGCTTGGGGACTAGCGGCCGGGCCGAGCAGTACTTC. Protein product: CASSLGTSGRAEQYF.

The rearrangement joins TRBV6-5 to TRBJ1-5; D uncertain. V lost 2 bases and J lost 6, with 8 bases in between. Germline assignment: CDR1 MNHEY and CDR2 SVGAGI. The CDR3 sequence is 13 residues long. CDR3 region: CASSYREGQPQHF. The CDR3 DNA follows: TGTGCCAGCAGTTACAGGGAGGGTCAGCCCCAGCATTTT.

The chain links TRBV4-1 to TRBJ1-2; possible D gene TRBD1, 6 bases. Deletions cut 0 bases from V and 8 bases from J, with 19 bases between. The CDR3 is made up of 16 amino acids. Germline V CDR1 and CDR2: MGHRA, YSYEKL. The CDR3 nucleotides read TGCGCCAGCAGCCAAGATGGGGGCAGGGCCATTGGAGGCTACACCTTC. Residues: CASSQDGGRAIGGYTF.

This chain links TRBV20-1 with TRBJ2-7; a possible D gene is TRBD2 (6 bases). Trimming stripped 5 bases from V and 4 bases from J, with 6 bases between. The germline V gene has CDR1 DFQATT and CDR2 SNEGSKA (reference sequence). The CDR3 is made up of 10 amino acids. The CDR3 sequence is CSAGTYEQYF. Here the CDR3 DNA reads TGCAGTGCTGGGACTTACGAGCAGTACTTC.